The present TCR beta chain was sequenced within a study of long-term antiretroviral therapy in people with HIV. Looking at the study overall: Collection of the earliest samples took place about a decade ahead of the 2015 immediate-ART recommendation.

Notes on the study in general: Post-treatment diversity went higher with ART but stayed below transplant donor controls. Repertoire composition at all time points was dominated by clones that had expanded before ART.

Note on this clone: Antigen unknown.

Version v3.0 of the immunoSEQ assay was performed at survey level. In sequencing, roughly 40,000-50,000 T-cell genomes per sample were targeted. Assay used: immunoSEQ multiplex PCR; TCRdb lists only in-frame clones, some missing. The data hold 20,000 or so clones, with around 86% observed a single time. V was pared by 5 bases and J by 0 bases, with 5 bases between. CDR1 SQVTM and CDR2 ANQGSEA come from the germline V gene. The CDR3 has 12 amino acids. The sequence was collected from a man aged 40-49 years with HIV. The material was unsorted PBMCs, obtained 0.5 years after starting antiretroviral therapy. The chain has TRBV29-1 and TRBJ2-1; D gene unclear. The CDR3 DNA reads TGCAGCGTTACCAGCTCCTACAATGAGCAGTTCTTC. It yields the protein CSVTSSYNEQFF.